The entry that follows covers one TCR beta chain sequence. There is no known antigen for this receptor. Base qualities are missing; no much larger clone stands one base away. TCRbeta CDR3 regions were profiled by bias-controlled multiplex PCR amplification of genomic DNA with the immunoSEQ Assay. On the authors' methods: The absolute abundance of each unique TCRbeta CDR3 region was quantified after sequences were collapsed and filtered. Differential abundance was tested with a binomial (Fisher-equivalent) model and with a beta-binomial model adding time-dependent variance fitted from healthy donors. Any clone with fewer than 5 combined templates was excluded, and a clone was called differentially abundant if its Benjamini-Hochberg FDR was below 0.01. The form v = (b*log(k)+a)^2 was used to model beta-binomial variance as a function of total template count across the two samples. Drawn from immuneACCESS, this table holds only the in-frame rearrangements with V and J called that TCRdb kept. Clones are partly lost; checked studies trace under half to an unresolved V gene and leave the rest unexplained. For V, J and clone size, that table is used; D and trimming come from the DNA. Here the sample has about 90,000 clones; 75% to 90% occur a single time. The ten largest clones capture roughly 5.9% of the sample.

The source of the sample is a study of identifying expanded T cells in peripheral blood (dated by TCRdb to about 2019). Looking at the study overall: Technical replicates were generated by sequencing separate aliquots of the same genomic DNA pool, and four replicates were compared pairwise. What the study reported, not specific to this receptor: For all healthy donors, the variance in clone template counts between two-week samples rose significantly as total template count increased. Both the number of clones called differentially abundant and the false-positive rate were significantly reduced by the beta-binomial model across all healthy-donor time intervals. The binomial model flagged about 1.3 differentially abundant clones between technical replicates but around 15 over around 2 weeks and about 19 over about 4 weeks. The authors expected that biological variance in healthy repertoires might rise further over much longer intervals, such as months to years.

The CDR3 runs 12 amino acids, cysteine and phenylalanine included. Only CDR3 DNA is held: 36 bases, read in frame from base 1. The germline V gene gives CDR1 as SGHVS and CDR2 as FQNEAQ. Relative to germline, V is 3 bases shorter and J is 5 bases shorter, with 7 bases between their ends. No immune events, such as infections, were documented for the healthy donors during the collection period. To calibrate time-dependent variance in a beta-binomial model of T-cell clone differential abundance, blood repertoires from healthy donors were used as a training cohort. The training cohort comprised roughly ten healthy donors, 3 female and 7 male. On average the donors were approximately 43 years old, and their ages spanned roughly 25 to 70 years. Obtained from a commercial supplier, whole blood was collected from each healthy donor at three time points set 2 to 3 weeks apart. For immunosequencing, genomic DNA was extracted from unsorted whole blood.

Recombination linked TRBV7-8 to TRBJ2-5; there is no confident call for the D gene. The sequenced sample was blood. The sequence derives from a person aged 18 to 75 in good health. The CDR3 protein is CASSFNRETQYF. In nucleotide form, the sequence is TGTGCCAGCAGCTTTAATCGGGAGACCCAGTACTTC.